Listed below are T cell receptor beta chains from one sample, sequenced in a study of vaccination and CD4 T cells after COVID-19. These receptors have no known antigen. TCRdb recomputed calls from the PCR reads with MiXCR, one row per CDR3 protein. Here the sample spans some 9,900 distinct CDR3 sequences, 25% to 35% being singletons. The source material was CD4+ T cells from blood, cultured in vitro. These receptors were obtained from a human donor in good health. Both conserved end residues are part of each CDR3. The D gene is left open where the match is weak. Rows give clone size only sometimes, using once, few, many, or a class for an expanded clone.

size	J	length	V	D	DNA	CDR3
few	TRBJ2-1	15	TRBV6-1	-	TGTGCCAGCAGGAGCCAACAGACCTCCGGGAATGAGCAGTTCTTC	CASRSQQTSGNEQFF
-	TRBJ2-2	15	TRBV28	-	TGTGCCAGCAACCCAAGGGGAGGACCCACCGGGGAGCTGTTTTTT	CASNPRGGPTGELFF
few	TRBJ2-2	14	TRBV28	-	TGTGCCAGCACCCCACCAGACCCCGGAGGGGAGCTGTTTTTT	CASTPPDPGGELFF
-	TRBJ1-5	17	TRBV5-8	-	TGTGCCAGCAGCTTCTATGAGACAGGATATAGCAATCAGCCCCAGCATTTT	CASSFYETGYSNQPQHF
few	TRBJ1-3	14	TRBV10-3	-	TGTGCCATCAGTGCCACAGGTTTTGGAAACACCATATATTTT	CAISATGFGNTIYF
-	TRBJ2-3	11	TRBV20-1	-	TGCACCCGGAGGGACACAGATACGCAGTATTTT	CTRRDTDTQYF
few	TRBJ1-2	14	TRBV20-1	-	TGCAGTGCTCCTTCGACGCCTGGGGCCATTGGCTACACCTTC	CSAPSTPGAIGYTF
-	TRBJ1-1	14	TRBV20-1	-	TGCAGTGCCCCTCTGGGGGCCCTGAACACTGAAGCTTTCTTT	CSAPLGALNTEAFF
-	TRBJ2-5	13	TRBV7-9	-	TGTGCCAGCAGCTTAGGTAGGAAAGAGACCCAGTACTTC	CASSLGRKETQYF
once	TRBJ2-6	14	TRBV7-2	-	TGTGCCAGCAGCCCCACGAACGGGGCCAACGTCCTGACTTTC	CASSPTNGANVLTF
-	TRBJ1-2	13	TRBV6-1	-	TGTGCCAGCAGTGGGACAGCTGCCCATGGCTACACCTTC	CASSGTAAHGYTF
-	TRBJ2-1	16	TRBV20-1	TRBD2	TGCAGTGCTAGAGACCGAAGAGCGGGAGGAGGTAATGAGCAGTTCTTC	CSARDRRAGGGNEQFF
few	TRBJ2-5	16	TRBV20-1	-	TGCAGTGCTAGAGACGCCTCCGGTGGTACTTTGGAGACCCAGTACTTC	CSARDASGGTLETQYF
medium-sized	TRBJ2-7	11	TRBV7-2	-	TGTGCCAGCAGCTTAGTTTACGAGCAGTACTTC	CASSLVYEQYF
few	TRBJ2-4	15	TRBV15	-	TGTGCCACCAGCAGTAATCGCGAGGGGGGAAACATTCAGTACTTC	CATSSNREGGNIQYF
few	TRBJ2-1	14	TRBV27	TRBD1	TGTGCCAGCACAGGGGGAAGGACCTACAATGAGCAGTTCTTC	CASTGGRTYNEQFF
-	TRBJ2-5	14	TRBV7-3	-	TGTGCCAGCAGCTTAACTGCCCACCAAGAGACCCAGTACTTC	CASSLTAHQETQYF
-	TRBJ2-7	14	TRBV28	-	TGTGCCAGCACCGCCGTTGGCCCCTTGGGAGAGCAGTACTTC	CASTAVGPLGEQYF
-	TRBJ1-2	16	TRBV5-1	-	TGCGCCAGCAGCTTGACGGGCGGACGGAACAACTATGGCTACACCTTC	CASSLTGGRNNYGYTF
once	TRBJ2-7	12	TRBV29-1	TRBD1	TGCAGCGGTGGACAGGAGCATGGTGAGCAGTACTTC	CSGGQEHGEQYF
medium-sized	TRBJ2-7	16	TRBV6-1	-	TGTGCCAGCGCATCCTGGGGGGGGACAGGCGGATACGAGCAGTACTTC	CASASWGGTGGYEQYF
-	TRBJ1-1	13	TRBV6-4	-	TGTGCCAGCAGTGCGGCCAGGGACACTGAAGCTTTCTTT	CASSAARDTEAFF
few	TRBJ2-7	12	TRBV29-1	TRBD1	TGCAGCGTTCGGACAGGCCCCTACGAGCAGTACTTC	CSVRTGPYEQYF
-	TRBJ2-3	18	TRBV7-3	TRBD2	TGTGCCAGCAGCGAGGGACTAGCGGGGGGGAGGGCGGCAGATACGCAGTATTTT	CASSEGLAGGRAADTQYF
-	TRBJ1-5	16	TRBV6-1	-	TGTGCCAGCAGGAGGGCCAGCGGGACCGGAAACCAGCCCCAGCATTTT	CASRRASGTGNQPQHF
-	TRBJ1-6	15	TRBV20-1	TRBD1	TGCAGTGCTAGAGCGATGGGACAGGATAATTCACCCCTCCACTTT	CSARAMGQDNSPLHF
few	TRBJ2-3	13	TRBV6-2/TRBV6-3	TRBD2	TGTGCCGGCCGACTAGCGGGACGAGATACGCAGTATTTT	CAGRLAGRDTQYF
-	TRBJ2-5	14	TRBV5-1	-	TGCGCCAGCAGCTTGATTACAGGTCAAGAGACCCAGTACTTC	CASSLITGQETQYF
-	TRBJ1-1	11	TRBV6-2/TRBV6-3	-	TGTGCCAGCAGGAGGATCACTGAAGCTTTCTTT	CASRRITEAFF
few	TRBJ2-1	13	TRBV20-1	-	TGCAGTGCTAGGGGCTACTCCTACAATGAGCAGTTCTTC	CSARGYSYNEQFF
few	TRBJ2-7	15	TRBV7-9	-	TGTGCCAGCAGCTTAGCGTTGCGCTGGTCCCACGAGCAGTACTTC	CASSLALRWSHEQYF
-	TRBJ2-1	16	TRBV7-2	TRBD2	TGTGCCAGCAGGTTTGCACTAGCGGGACACTACAATGAGCAGTTCTTC	CASRFALAGHYNEQFF
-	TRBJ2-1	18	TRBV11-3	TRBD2	TGTGCCAGCAGCTTAGCTCAAGGGACTAGCGGGAGGGTAAATGAGCAGTTCTTC	CASSLAQGTSGRVNEQFF
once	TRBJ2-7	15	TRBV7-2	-	TGTGCCAGCAGCTTTGGCCAGGGACGATCCTACGAGCAGTACTTC	CASSFGQGRSYEQYF
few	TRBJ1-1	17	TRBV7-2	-	TGTGCCAGCAGCTTAGCGGACAGCCTATTCATGAACACTGAAGCTTTCTTT	CASSLADSLFMNTEAFF
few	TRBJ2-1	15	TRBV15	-	TGTGCCACCAGCAAGTTACAGGACAACTACAATGAGCAGTTCTTC	CATSKLQDNYNEQFF
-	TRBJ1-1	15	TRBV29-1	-	TGCAGCGTTGAAGGGGCCAGCCGGGGGGGGACTGAAGCTTTCTTT	CSVEGASRGGTEAFF
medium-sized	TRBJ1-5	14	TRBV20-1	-	TGCAGTGCTAGAAGGCAGGGCGGCAATCAGCCCCAGCATTTT	CSARRQGGNQPQHF
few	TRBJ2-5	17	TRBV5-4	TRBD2	TGTGCCAGCAGCTCACCCTCTAGCGGGAGGGCCCGGGAGACCCAGTACTTC	CASSSPSSGRARETQYF
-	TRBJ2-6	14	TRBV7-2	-	TGTGCCAGCAGCTTAGCTTATGGGGCCAACGTCCTGACTTTC	CASSLAYGANVLTF
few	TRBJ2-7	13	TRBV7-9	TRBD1	TGTGCCAGCGCTGACAGGGGGCCCTACGAGCAGTACTTC	CASADRGPYEQYF
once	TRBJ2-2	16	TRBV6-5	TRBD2	TGTGCCAGCAGTTTTAGGACTAGCGGTTACACCGGGGAGCTGTTTTTT	CASSFRTSGYTGELFF
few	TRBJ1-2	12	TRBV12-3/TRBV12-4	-	TGTGCCAGCAGTTTCGGGGGCCGTGGCTACACCTTC	CASSFGGRGYTF
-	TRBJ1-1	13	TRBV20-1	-	TGCAGTGCTAGAGGGGGGACGACCGACGTGGCTTTCTTT	CSARGGTTDVAFF
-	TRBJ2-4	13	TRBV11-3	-	TGTGCCAGCAGTTTGACTCAAGGGGACATTCAGTACTTC	CASSLTQGDIQYF
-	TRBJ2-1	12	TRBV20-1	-	TGCAGAACAGGGTCAGGGTACAATGAGCAGTTCTTC	CRTGSGYNEQFF
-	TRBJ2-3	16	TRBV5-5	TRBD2	TGTGCCAGCAGCCTACAGGGACTAGCGGGAGCAGATACGCAGTATTTT	CASSLQGLAGADTQYF
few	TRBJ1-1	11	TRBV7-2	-	TGTGCCAGCAGCCCTCAGGGTAGAGCTTTCTTT	CASSPQGRAFF
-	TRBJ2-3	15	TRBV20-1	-	TGCAGTGCTAGAGTCCCTTGGGGGAGCACAGATACGCAGTATTTT	CSARVPWGSTDTQYF
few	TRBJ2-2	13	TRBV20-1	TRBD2	TGCAGTGTCAGGCGGGAGAAGTCTGGGGAGCTGTTTTTT	CSVRREKSGELFF
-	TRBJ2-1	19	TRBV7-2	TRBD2	TGTGCCAGCAGCCTCCTGATGGGGAGTGGCGGGAGCTCCCACAATGAGCAGTTCTTC	CASSLLMGSGGSSHNEQFF
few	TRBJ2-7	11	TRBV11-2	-	TGTGCCAGCAGCTTAGCGCGCGAGCAGTACTTC	CASSLAREQYF
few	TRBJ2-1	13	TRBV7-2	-	TGTGCCAGCAGCTTATGGGGCGGGAATGAGCAGTTCTTC	CASSLWGGNEQFF
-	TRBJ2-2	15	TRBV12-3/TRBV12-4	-	TGTGCCAGCAGTTTAGGCTCCGTGAACACCGGGGAGCTGTTTTTT	CASSLGSVNTGELFF
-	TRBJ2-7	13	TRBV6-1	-	TGTGCCAGCAGTGCAGGGGTCCCCTACGAGCAGTACTTC	CASSAGVPYEQYF